The rows below give T cell receptor beta chains drawn from one sample of a study of T cell repertoires in cytomegalovirus infection. TCRdb analysed the reads with MiXCR anew, one entry per CDR3 protein. The sample has around 200,000 distinct CDR3 sequences; 30% to 45% are singletons. Their antigen targets remain unknown. Sequencing used CD8+ T cells from cultured PBMCs, obtained from culture after CMV antigen stimulation. The receptor source for this set is a human donor in good health (CMV status not recorded). Some clones in this sample may be carry-over from other donors' samples. CDR3s leave out the opening cysteine and the closing phenylalanine or tryptophan. Each record gives: J gene, V gene, CDR3 protein.

J: TRBJ1-1; V: TRBV6-8; CDR3: ARTCVRSEAF
J: TRBJ1-3; V: TRBV20-1; CDR3: SAFSTGLSGNTIY
J: TRBJ2-3; V: TRBV6-5; CDR3: ASSLLAGGYNTQY
J: TRBJ2-7; V: TRBV12-3/TRBV12-4; CDR3: ASSLQGNEQY
J: TRBJ2-2; V: TRBV6-4; CDR3: ASSDGTNTGELF
J: TRBJ1-5; V: TRBV27; CDR3: ASSLPGGNQPQH
J: TRBJ1-1; V: TRBV12-3/TRBV12-4; CDR3: ASSRTIDTEAF
J: TRBJ2-7; V: TRBV6-5; CDR3: ASSYSRDYEQY
J: TRBJ2-7; V: TRBV27; CDR3: ASSKSGRAYEQY
J: TRBJ2-1; V: TRBV27; CDR3: ASGASGLYNNEQF
J: TRBJ2-7; V: TRBV27; CDR3: ASRIAGGGEQY
J: TRBJ2-3; V: TRBV28; CDR3: ASPGLPGGTQY
J: TRBJ1-6; V: TRBV7-4; CDR3: ASSVTGTGFFSPLH
J: TRBJ2-5; V: TRBV6-5; CDR3: ASSYLEGTETQY
J: TRBJ2-2; V: TRBV4-2; CDR3: ASSQVGNTGELF
J: TRBJ1-5; V: TRBV7-3; CDR3: ASSLVGAGWSNQPQH
J: TRBJ2-3; V: TRBV6-1; CDR3: ASSEVTSGGRMAQY
J: TRBJ1-1; V: TRBV7-3; CDR3: ASSPGTGGTEAF
J: TRBJ2-7; V: TRBV7-6; CDR3: ASSLASGRLSYEQY
J: TRBJ1-2; V: TRBV12-3/TRBV12-4; CDR3: ASSPGTVNYGYT
J: TRBJ2-5; V: TRBV7-2; CDR3: ASSGRTSGRYQETQY
J: TRBJ2-1; V: TRBV24-1; CDR3: ATTRGNEQF
J: TRBJ1-2; V: TRBV29-1; CDR3: SVADRGHGYT
J: TRBJ1-4; V: TRBV11-2; CDR3: ASSFGTPPTNEKLF
J: TRBJ1-1; V: TRBV10-3; CDR3: AISDGIDVGDVNTEAF
J: TRBJ2-1; V: TRBV27; CDR3: ASSLNPSGVSDEQF
J: TRBJ2-2; V: TRBV24-1; CDR3: ATSGASGGTYTGELF
J: TRBJ2-5; V: TRBV7-4; CDR3: ASSQGQETQY
J: TRBJ1-2; V: TRBV7-9; CDR3: ASSSPRDDPGAYT
J: TRBJ2-7; V: TRBV6-5; CDR3: ASSHTYTGENYEQY
J: TRBJ2-7; V: TRBV18; CDR3: ASSPVADSYEQY
J: TRBJ1-3; V: TRBV28; CDR3: ASSSPGEGRNTIY
J: TRBJ2-7; V: TRBV5-4; CDR3: ASSPHPSEQY
J: TRBJ1-3; V: TRBV10-3; CDR3: AISESIQGRNTIY
J: TRBJ2-3; V: TRBV9; CDR3: ASSVDDPKPDTQY
J: TRBJ2-1; V: TRBV7-9; CDR3: ASSSGTKVYEQF
J: TRBJ2-7; V: TRBV28; CDR3: ASSMAGPYEQY
J: TRBJ2-1; V: TRBV7-2; CDR3: ASSLKWGDEQF
J: TRBJ2-5; V: TRBV15; CDR3: ATSLVSAYQETQY
J: TRBJ1-5; V: TRBV19; CDR3: ASTDRGGLYSNQPQH
J: TRBJ2-5; V: TRBV27; CDR3: ASSLATTPKETQY
J: TRBJ2-1; V: TRBV28; CDR3: ASSLWRQKDNEQF
J: TRBJ2-3; V: TRBV7-4; CDR3: ASSSAGGMDTQY
J: TRBJ2-3; V: TRBV7-9; CDR3: ASSSTLTDTQY
J: TRBJ2-5; V: TRBV7-4; CDR3: AIPYRDREETQY
J: TRBJ2-2; V: TRBV7-6; CDR3: ASSHGRTSISNTGELF
J: TRBJ2-7; V: TRBV29-1; CDR3: SVLTADTYEQY
J: TRBJ2-4; V: TRBV28; CDR3: ASRGTGRAKNIQY
J: TRBJ2-7; V: TRBV7-6; CDR3: ASSPGGGSLYEQY
J: TRBJ2-3; V: TRBV27; CDR3: ASSLFGARTDTQY
J: TRBJ1-1; V: TRBV19; CDR3: ASTPTGGQTEAF
J: TRBJ1-4; V: TRBV7-4; CDR3: ASSLALRGEKLF
J: TRBJ2-1; V: TRBV11-2; CDR3: ASSSEISSYNEQF
J: TRBJ2-7; V: TRBV12-3/TRBV12-4; CDR3: ASSPTGGPYEQY
J: TRBJ1-4; V: TRBV7-6; CDR3: ASSPRKFTNNEKLF
J: TRBJ2-2; V: TRBV7-8; CDR3: ASSWLAGENTGELF
J: TRBJ1-1; V: TRBV7-8; CDR3: ASLGTGAEAF